The 23 T cell receptor beta chains presented below share a single source sample, sequenced in a study of T cells in Graves' hyperthyroidism and ophthalmopathy. Regions amplified from RNA transcripts were the TCR beta CDR3 regions. First-round RT-PCR of the TCR CDR3 relied on the HTBI primer set. TCRdb itself ran the multiplex PCR reads through MiXCR, one entry per CDR3 protein. In the table there are about 640,000 distinct CDR3 sequences, about 45% of which are singletons. Input material: peripheral blood or thyroid tissue (not recorded which). The receptors come from an adult man with Graves' disease, either hyperthyroidism or ophthalmopathy (not recorded which).

This clonotype was seen repeatedly, ten times or more. The rearrangement joins TRBV5-1 to TRBJ1-6; TRBD1 matches 7 bases. The CDR3 spans 16 residues. The trim removed 0 bases at V and 9 bases at J, leaving 9 bases unmatched. In germline, CDR1 is SGHRS, CDR2 YFSETQ. CDR3 protein: CASSLAGGTVSSPLHF. CDR3 bases: TGCGCCAGCAGCTTGGCCGGCGGGACAGTCAGTTCACCCCTCCACTTT.

V and J are TRBV6-5 and TRBJ2-7; TRBD2 is a possible D gene (5 bases). Trimming took off 8 bases at V and 3 bases at J, with 11 bases between the two ends. CDR1 is MNHEY, CDR2 SVGAGI, per germline. The CDR3 is 12 amino acids. The CDR3 nucleotides read TGTGCCAGCGAGGGTGACATCTACGAGCAGTACTTC. This translates into CASEGDIYEQYF.

Of note for this clonotype: The junction departs from the called germline gene at one end, perhaps through a read error. The chain recombines TRBV4-2 with TRBJ1-5, with D perhaps matching TRBD1 (6 bases). Germline CDR1 reads LGHNA; CDR2 reads YNFKEQ. The CDR3 is 15 residues long. The CDR3 spells CASSPGQHSYQPQHF. In DNA, the CDR3 is TGTGCCAGCAGCCCAGGACAGCATAGCTATCAGCCCCAGCATTTT.

This clonotype was seen at least ten times. The chain employs TRBV2 and TRBJ2-6; 8 bases are a match to TRBD1. Germline V gives CDR1 SNHLY, CDR2 FYNNEI. Unmatched junction bases numbered 11, after V lost 6 bases and J lost 4 bases. The CDR3 spans 17 residues. The CDR3, as DNA: TGTGCCAGCAGCGCGCCCGGCCGACAGGGGGGGGCCAACGTCCTGACTTTC. Translating it yields CASSAPGRQGGANVLTF.

The V and J genes are TRBV10-3 and TRBJ1-5, with D uncertain. This CDR3 has 14 residues. The V end lost 2 bases, the J end lost 3 bases, and 8 bases lay between the germline ends. Germline loops: CDR1 ENHRY, CDR2 SYGVKD. Written as DNA, the CDR3 is TGTGCCATCAGTGAGAGGCAGGACAATCAGCCCCAGCATTTT. It specifies CAISERQDNQPQHF.

V and J are TRBV20-1 and TRBJ2-2; D is unresolved. The CDR3 length is 13 residues. The V gene lost 2 bases and the J gene lost 5 bases, with 9 bases spanning the gap. From germline, CDR1 is DFQATT and CDR2 SNEGSKA (reference sequence). The CDR3 sequence is CSARWGRTGELFF. The CDR3 DNA reads TGCAGTGCTAGATGGGGTCGGACCGGGGAGCTGTTTTTT.

This clonotype occurred many times. Its ends do not fully match the called genes, so a read error is possible. The genes are TRBV5-1 and TRBJ2-7; 12 nucleotides line up with TRBD2. Germline V gene data show CDR1 as SGHRS and CDR2 as YFSETQ. This CDR3 has 15 residues. The CDR3 is CASSLTSGGPYEQYF. The CDR3 DNA reads as TGTGCCAGCAGTTTGACTAGCGGGGGACCCTACGAGCAGTACTTC. Together with reference TRBV5-1 and TRBJ2-7, the CDR3 gives the full variable domain: KAGVTQTPRYLIKTRGQQVTLSCSPISGHRSVSWYQQTPGQGLQFLFEYFSETQRNKGNFPGRFSGRQFSNSRSEMNVSTLELGDSALYLCASSLTSGGPYEQYFGPGTRLTVT.

This clonotype was picked up one time. The chain has TRBV29-1 and TRBJ1-3; D is uncertain. The CDR3 spans 13 residues. Trimming took off 6 bases at V and 2 bases at J, with 11 bases between the two ends. Germline-derived CDR1 and CDR2 are SQVTM and ANQGSEA. CDR3 residues: CSVGSLTGNTIYF. In DNA form, the CDR3 reads TGCAGCGTAGGCTCACTCACTGGAAACACCATATATTTT.

This chain joins TRBV2 and TRBJ2-5; weak D call: TRBD1 (7 bases). Germline V gene sequence: CDR1 SNHLY, CDR2 FYNNEI. This CDR3 region has 15 residues. Trimming cost V 5 bases and J 7 bases, with 20 bases left between them. The CDR3 nucleotides read TGTGCCAGCAGTAGACAGGGAGGTCCGGGACGGACCCAGTACTTC. Translating it yields CASSRQGGPGRTQYF.

This clonotype was counted at least ten times. The rearrangement joins TRBV12-3 or TRBV12-4 to TRBJ1-6, with TRBD1 identical over 10 bases. Unmatched junction bases numbered 6, after V lost 3 bases and J lost 10 bases. There are 15 residues in the CDR3. The CDR3 coding sequence is TGTGCCAGCAGTTTTCAGGGACAGGGGAGCTCACCCCTCCACTTT. Its translation: CASSFQGQGSSPLHF.

This clonotype was seen ten or more times. The rearrangement uses TRBV7-9 and TRBJ1-2; tentative D call: TRBD1 (5 bases). Per germline, CDR1 SEHNR and CDR2 FQNEAQ (reference sequence). The CDR3 sequence is 15 residues long. The V gene lost 4 bases and the J gene lost 2 bases, with 14 bases spanning the gap. The CDR3: CASSWTTGENYGYTF. The DNA of the CDR3 is TGTGCCAGCAGCTGGACCACAGGAGAGAACTATGGCTACACCTTC.

This sequence joins TRBV7-2 and TRBJ1-4; D is uncertain. Trimming removed 1 base from V and 5 bases from J, with 14 bases in between. Germline V gene data show CDR1 as SGHTA and CDR2 as FQGNSA. This CDR3 region has 16 residues. CDR3 sequence: CASSLGMRAGNEKLFF. The CDR3 DNA sequence: TGTGCCAGCAGCTTAGGCATGCGGGCTGGGAATGAAAAACTGTTTTTT. Full variable domain (outside the CDR3, taken from reference TRBV7-2 and TRBJ1-4): GAGVSQSPSNKVTEKGKDVELRCDPISGHTALYWYRQSLGQGLEFLIYFQGNSAPDKSGLPSDRFSAERTGGSVSTLTIQRTQQEDSAVYLCASSLGMRAGNEKLFFGSGTQLSVL.

This chain joins TRBV10-3 and TRBJ1-6; no reliable D call. This CDR3 spans 13 amino acids. The ends were cut back, 2 bases at V and 9 bases at J, with 8 bases in the middle. Germline lookup yields CDR1 ENHRY and CDR2 SYGVKD. CDR3 sequence reads: CAISEPSSSPLHF. CDR3 coding DNA: TGTGCCATCAGTGAGCCCTCTAGTTCACCCCTCCACTTT.

This clonotype occurred a few times. The chain combines TRBV9 with TRBJ1-2, with 8 bases aligning to TRBD1. CDR1 and CDR2 (germline): SGDLS, YYNGEE. V lost 4 bases and J lost 6; bases outside the gene matches: 11. The CDR3 sequence is 15 residues long. The DNA of the CDR3 is TGTGCCAGCAGCATCCAAGACAGGGGTAGCGATGGCTACACCTTC. It encodes CASSIQDRGSDGYTF.

This sequence joins TRBV7-9 and TRBJ1-2; TRBD1 matches at 8 bases. Germline V gene sequence: CDR1 SEHNR, CDR2 FQNEAQ (reference sequence). This CDR3 region has 13 residues. V was pared by 5 bases and J by 7 bases, with 6 bases of the junction left unmatched. CDR3 sequence (DNA): TGTGCCAGCAGCGTGGACAGGGACTCTGGCTACACCTTC. Protein product: CASSVDRDSGYTF.

This clonotype was seen many times. The gene calls are TRBV2 and TRBJ1-5, with D possibly matching TRBD1 (5 bases). Germline V lookup: CDR1 SNHLY, CDR2 FYNNEI. The CDR3 extends over 13 amino acids. V was trimmed by 4 bases and J by 6 bases, leaving 10 bases between them. The CDR3 sequence is CASSVGLSQPQHF. As DNA, the CDR3 is TGTGCCAGCAGTGTGGGGCTCAGTCAGCCCCAGCATTTT. Variable domain in full (rest from reference TRBV2 and TRBJ1-5): EPEVTQTPSHQVTQMGQEVILRCVPISNHLYFYWYRQILGQKVEFLVSFYNNEISEKSEIFDDQFSVERPDGSNFTLKIRSTKLEDSAMYFCASSVGLSQPQHFGDGTRLSIL.

This clonotype was detected only a few times. CDR3 loop: CASRPNPGQGIQPQHF. CDR3 in DNA: TGTGCCAGCAGACCCAACCCGGGACAGGGGATCCAGCCCCAGCATTTT. The chain couples TRBV6-1 to TRBJ1-5; 10 bases are shared with TRBD1. Trimming cost V 6 bases and J 7 bases; bases outside gene matches: 12. Germline V gene data show CDR1 as MNHNS and CDR2 as SASEGT. This CDR3 has 16 residues.

The chain couples TRBV7-9 to TRBJ2-7; D may be TRBD2 (6 bases). In germline, CDR1 is SEHNR, CDR2 FQNEAQ (reference sequence). V shed 5 bases and J shed 4 bases, with 9 bases lying between them. This CDR3 has 12 residues. The CDR3 loop is CASSQRGYEQYF. The DNA of the CDR3 is TGTGCCAGCAGCCAACGGGGGTACGAGCAGTACTTC.

This clonotype was recorded only once. V is TRBV24-1 and J is TRBJ2-2, with unresolved D. The CDR3 has 15 amino acids. The V end was cut by 1 base, the J end by 5 bases, with 10 bases between. Per the germline V gene, CDR1 is KGHDR and CDR2 is SFDVKD. CDR3 residues: CATSDFSPATGELFF. The DNA for the CDR3 is TGTGCCACCAGTGATTTCTCCCCAGCAACCGGGGAGCTGTTTTTT.

The chain carries TRBV20-1 and TRBJ1-4, with unresolved D. Germline CDR1 reads DFQATT; CDR2 reads SNEGSKA (reference sequence). Trimming took off 0 bases at V and 4 bases at J, with 9 bases between the two ends. This CDR3 is built from 14 residues. The CDR3 DNA reads TGCAGTGCTAGAGATCTGCGGAGTAATGAAAAACTGTTTTTT. Amino acids: CSARDLRSNEKLFF.

Note on this clonotype: The junction and the germline gene differ at one end; a read error may be behind it. The chain is built from TRBV10-1 and TRBJ1-5, with D possibly matching TRBD1 (6 bases). Germline loops: CDR1 WNHNN, CDR2 SYGVQD (reference sequence). CDR3 length: 15 amino acids. The CDR3 region has the DNA TGTGCCAGCAGCCAAGGAAACAGGGCCAATCAGCCCCAGCATTTT. Translation gives CASSQGNRANQPQHF.

The chain recombines TRBV25-1 with TRBJ1-1, with 8 positions matching TRBD1. In germline, CDR1 is MGHDK, CDR2 SYGVNS. The V gene end was trimmed by 9 bases and the J gene end by 11 bases; junction bases not matched to a gene: 8. The CDR3 sequence is 11 residues long. CDR3 bases: TGTGCCAGTGGTACGACAGGGGTTGCTTTCTTT. Residues: CASGTTGVAFF.

In its sample, this clonotype was seen a few times. The chain uses TRBV5-1 and TRBJ1-2; perhaps TRBD1 as D (5 bases). Germline CDR1 is SGHRS and CDR2 is YFSETQ. V was clipped by 4 bases and J by 6 bases, with 16 bases between them. The CDR3 length is 14 residues. The CDR3 sequence: CASSLRTGVDGYTF. The CDR3 DNA reads TGCGCCAGCAGCCTTCGGACGGGGGTGGATGGCTACACCTTC.